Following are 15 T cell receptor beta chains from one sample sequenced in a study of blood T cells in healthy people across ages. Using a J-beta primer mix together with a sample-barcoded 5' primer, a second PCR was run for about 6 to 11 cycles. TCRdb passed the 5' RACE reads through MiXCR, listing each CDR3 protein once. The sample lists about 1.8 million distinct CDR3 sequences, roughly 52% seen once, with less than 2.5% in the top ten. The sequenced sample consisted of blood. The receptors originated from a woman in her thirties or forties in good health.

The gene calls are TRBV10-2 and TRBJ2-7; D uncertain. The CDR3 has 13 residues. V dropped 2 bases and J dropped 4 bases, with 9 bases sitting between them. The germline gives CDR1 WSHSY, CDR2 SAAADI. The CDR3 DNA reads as TGCGCCAGCAGTGAGGTCCAGAGGTACGAGCAGTACTTC. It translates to CASSEVQRYEQYF.

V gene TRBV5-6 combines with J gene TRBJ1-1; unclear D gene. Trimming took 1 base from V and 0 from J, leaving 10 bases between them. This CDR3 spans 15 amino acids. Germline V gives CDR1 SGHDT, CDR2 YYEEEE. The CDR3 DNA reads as TGTGCCAGCAGCTTGAAGCCTCAGTTGAACACTGAAGCTTTCTTT. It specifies CASSLKPQLNTEAFF. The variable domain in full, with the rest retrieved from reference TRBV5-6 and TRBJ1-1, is DAGVTQSPTHLIKTRGQQVTLRCSPKSGHDTVSWYQQALGQGPQFIFQYYEEEERQRGNFPDRFSGHQFPNYSSELNVNALLLGDSALYLCASSLKPQLNTEAFFGQGTRLTVV.

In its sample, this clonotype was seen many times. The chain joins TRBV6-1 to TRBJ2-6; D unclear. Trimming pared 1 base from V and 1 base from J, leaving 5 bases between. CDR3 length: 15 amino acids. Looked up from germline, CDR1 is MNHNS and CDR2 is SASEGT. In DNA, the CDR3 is TGTGCCAGCAGTGAAGGAGGTTCTGGGGCCAACGTCCTGACTTTC. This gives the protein CASSEGGSGANVLTF.

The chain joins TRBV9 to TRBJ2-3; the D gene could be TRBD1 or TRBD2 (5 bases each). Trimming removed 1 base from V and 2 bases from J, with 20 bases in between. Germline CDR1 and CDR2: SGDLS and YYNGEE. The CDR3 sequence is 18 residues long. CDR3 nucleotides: TGTGCCAGCAGCGTAATTGAGAAGAGGGGCCTAAACACAGATACGCAGTATTTT. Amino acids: CASSVIEKRGLNTDTQYF.

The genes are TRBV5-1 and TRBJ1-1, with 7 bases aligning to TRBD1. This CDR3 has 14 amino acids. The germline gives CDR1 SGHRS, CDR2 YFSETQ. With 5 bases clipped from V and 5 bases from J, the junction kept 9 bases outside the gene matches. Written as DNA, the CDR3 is TGCGCCAGCAGATCACAGGGGTTAAATACTGAAGCTTTCTTT. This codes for CASRSQGLNTEAFF.

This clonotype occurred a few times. CDR3 sequence reads: CASSEGGLTDTQYF. CDR3 in DNA: TGTGCCAGCAGTGAGGGGGGGCTAACAGATACGCAGTATTTT. The rearrangement joins TRBV28 to TRBJ2-3; tentative D call: TRBD2 (7 bases). This CDR3 is 14 amino acids long. The V gene's germline CDR1 is MDHEN and CDR2 SYDVKM. Trimming took 5 bases from V and 3 from J, leaving 12 bases between them.

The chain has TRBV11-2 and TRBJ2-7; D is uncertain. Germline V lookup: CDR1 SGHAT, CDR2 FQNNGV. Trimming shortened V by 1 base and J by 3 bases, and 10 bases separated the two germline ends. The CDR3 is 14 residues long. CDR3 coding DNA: TGTGCCAGCAGCTTAGGCGGTCCCCGCTACGAGCAGTACTTC. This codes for CASSLGGPRYEQYF.

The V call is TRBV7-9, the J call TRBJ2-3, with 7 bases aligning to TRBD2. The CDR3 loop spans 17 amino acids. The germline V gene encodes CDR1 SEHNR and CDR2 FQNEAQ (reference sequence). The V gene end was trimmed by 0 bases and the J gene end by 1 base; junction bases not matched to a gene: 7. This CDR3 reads CASSLAKAREGTDTQYF. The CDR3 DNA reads TGTGCCAGCAGCTTAGCCAAGGCACGGGAGGGCACAGATACGCAGTATTTT.

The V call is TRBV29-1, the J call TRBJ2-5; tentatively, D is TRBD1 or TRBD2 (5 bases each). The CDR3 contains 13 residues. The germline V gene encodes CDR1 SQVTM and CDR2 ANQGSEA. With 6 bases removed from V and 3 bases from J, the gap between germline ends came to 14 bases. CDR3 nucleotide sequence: TGCAGCGTCACCGGGACCGAGAAAGAGACCCAGTACTTC. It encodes CSVTGTEKETQYF.

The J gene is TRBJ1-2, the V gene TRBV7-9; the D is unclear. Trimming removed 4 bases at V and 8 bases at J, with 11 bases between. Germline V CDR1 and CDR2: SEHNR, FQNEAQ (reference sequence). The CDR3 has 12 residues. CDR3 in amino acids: CASSSIVVGYTF. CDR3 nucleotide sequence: TGTGCCAGCAGCTCCATCGTCGTAGGCTACACCTTC.

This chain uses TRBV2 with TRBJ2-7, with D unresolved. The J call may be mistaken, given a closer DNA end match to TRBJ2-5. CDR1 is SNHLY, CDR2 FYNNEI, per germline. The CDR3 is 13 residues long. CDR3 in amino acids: CASSEAGSETQYF. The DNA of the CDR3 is TGTGCCAGCAGTGAAGCCGGGTCAGAGACCCAGTACTTC.

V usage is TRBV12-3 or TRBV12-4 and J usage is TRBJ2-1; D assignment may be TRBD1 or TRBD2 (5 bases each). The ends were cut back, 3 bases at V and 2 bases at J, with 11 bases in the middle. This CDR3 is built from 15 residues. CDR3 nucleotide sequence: TGTGCCAGCAGTTTCGGGACCCGGCCCTACAATGAGCAGTTCTTC. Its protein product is CASSFGTRPYNEQFF.

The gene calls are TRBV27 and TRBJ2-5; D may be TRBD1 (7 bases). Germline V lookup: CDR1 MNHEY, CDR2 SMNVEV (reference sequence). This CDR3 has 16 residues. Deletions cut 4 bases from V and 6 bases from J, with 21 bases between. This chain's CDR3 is CASSSIRMTGRQTQYF. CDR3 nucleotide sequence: TGTGCCAGCAGTTCTATTAGGATGACAGGGAGGCAGACCCAGTACTTC.

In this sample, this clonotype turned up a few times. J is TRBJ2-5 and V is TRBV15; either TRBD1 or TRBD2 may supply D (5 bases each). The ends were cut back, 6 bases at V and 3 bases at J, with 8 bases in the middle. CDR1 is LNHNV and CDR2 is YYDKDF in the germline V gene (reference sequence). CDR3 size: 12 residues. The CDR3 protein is CATSRGEETQYF. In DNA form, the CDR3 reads TGTGCCACCAGTAGGGGAGAAGAGACCCAGTACTTC.

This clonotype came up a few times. The CDR3 is CASREWDRGGNWYEQYF. CDR3 nucleotides: TGTGCCAGCAGAGAGTGGGACAGGGGGGGAAATTGGTACGAGCAGTACTTC. The V gene is TRBV6-6, the J gene TRBJ2-7, with TRBD1 matching over 11 bases. The CDR3 covers 17 residues. Looked up from germline, CDR1 is MNHNY and CDR2 is SVGAGI (reference sequence). The ends lost 6 bases at V and 4 bases at J; junction bases unmatched: 14.